This entry concerns a single TCR beta chain. In the authors' workflow: Nucleated cell number was recorded as an estimate derived from reference gene primer amplification. Using immunoSEQ multiplex PCR, the repertoire was profiled, and TCRdb retains in-frame clones only, with some absent. The V and J calls and clone size are taken from that table; D and trimming were inferred from the DNA. The sample lists under 350,000 clones; 86% were seen once. Recruits, aged about 18 to 100 years, lived in 25 or so US areas. These data are taken from a study of blood T cell repertoires in COVID-19. The wider study: Samples taken during acute and convalescent COVID-19 were collected in the United States, Italy and Spain.

CDR1 and CDR2 from the germline V gene are KGHSH and LQKENI. Deletions cut 6 bases from V and 6 bases from J, with 16 bases between. This CDR3 contains 14 residues. V gene TRBV18 combines with J gene TRBJ2-3; perhaps TRBD2 as D (5 bases). The sequencing sample was made of PBMCs or T cells enriched from blood (not recorded which). This clonotype originated in a woman in her forties with acute COVID-19. The CDR3 DNA reads TGTGCCAGCTCCCGAAGTATGGAGGCGGATACGCAGTATTTT. Translated: CASSRSMEADTQYF.